Listed below are T cell receptor beta chains from one sample, sequenced in a study of blood T cell repertoires in COVID-19. Method: immunoSEQ multiplex PCR; TCRdb's copy keeps in-frame clones and lacks some. Of over 90,000 clones listed, around nine tenths were seen once; the top ten hold around 2%. The sequencing sample was made of peripheral blood. The receptors originated from a woman in her fifties or sixties with COVID-19, enrolled during active disease. The CDR3 runs from the conserved cysteine through the conserved F or W. D genes are given only for firm matches. Rows give clone size only sometimes, using once, few, many, or a class for an expanded clone.

CDR3aa | CDR3nt | v_gene | abundance | j_gene | d_gene
CASSLYGGAEAFF | TGTGCCAGCAGCTTATACGGAGGGGCTGAAGCTTTCTTT | TRBV7-9 | NA | TRBJ1-1 | NA
CASRYRDYSYNSPLHF | TGTGCCAGCAGATACCGGGACTATTCCTATAATTCACCCCTCCACTTT | TRBV6-6 | NA | TRBJ1-6 | NA
CASSPQYGRSYNEQFF | TGTGCCAGTAGTCCTCAGTATGGTCGCTCCTACAATGAGCAGTTCTTC | TRBV19 | NA | TRBJ2-1 | NA
CASSPQGAGEQYF | TGTGCCAGCAGCCCTCAGGGGGCAGGGGAGCAGTACTTC | TRBV7-9 | NA | TRBJ2-7 | TRBD1
CAWSVPGQGRSGYTF | TGTGCCTGGAGTGTACCGGGACAGGGAAGATCTGGCTACACCTTC | TRBV30 | NA | TRBJ1-2 | TRBD1
CASGHRDRDQPQHF | TGTGCCAGCGGCCACAGGGATCGGGATCAGCCCCAGCATTTT | TRBV7-2 | NA | TRBJ1-5 | NA
CASSFRGQETQYF | TGCGCCAGCAGCTTCAGGGGACAAGAGACCCAGTACTTC | TRBV5-1 | NA | TRBJ2-5 | NA
CASSLATGADYGYTF | TGTGCCAGCAGCTTAGCTACAGGGGCCGACTATGGCTACACCTTC | TRBV7-9 | NA | TRBJ1-2 | TRBD1
CASSLGGTSGVYEQYF | TGTGCCAGCAGCTTAGGTGGGACTAGCGGGGTTTACGAGCAGTACTTC | TRBV7-2 | once | TRBJ2-7 | TRBD2
CATSRDYRVSSTDTQYF | TGTGCCACCAGCAGAGATTACCGCGTTTCTAGCACAGATACGCAGTATTTT | TRBV15 | NA | TRBJ2-3 | NA
CASSQGQGINQPQHF | TGTGCCAGCTCACAGGGACAGGGTATCAATCAGCCCCAGCATTTT | TRBV18 | NA | TRBJ1-5 | TRBD1
CASSPKRSGKNEQFF | TGTGCCAGCTCACCAAAAAGATCAGGGAAAAATGAGCAGTTCTTC | TRBV18 | NA | TRBJ2-1 | NA
CAWRIAGGTEQFF | TGTGCCTGGAGGATAGCGGGGGGGACTGAGCAGTTCTTC | TRBV30 | NA | TRBJ2-1 | TRBD2
CASSMEGFTQYF | TGTGCCAGTAGTATGGAGGGGTTTACGCAGTATTTT | TRBV19 | NA | TRBJ2-3 | NA
CASSRTPDRMNTEAFF | TGTGCCAGCAGTCGAACACCGGACAGGATGAACACTGAAGCTTTCTTT | TRBV28 | NA | TRBJ1-1 | TRBD1
CASSLAGTGVNTGELFF | TGTGCCAGCAGCCTTGCCGGGACAGGGGTGAACACCGGGGAGCTGTTTTTT | TRBV7-9 | NA | TRBJ2-2 | TRBD1
CASNPGTGDLNTEAFF | TGCGCCAGCAATCCCGGGACAGGAGATTTAAACACTGAAGCTTTCTTT | TRBV5-1 | NA | TRBJ1-1 | TRBD1
CASGLVGFAGTQYF | TGTGCTAGTGGTTTGGTAGGATTCGCAGGTACGCAGTATTTT | TRBV12-5 | NA | TRBJ2-3 | NA
CASSRTSGANTQYF | TGTGCCAGCAGCCGGACTAGCGGGGCAAATACGCAGTATTTT | TRBV7-2 | NA | TRBJ2-3 | TRBD2
CATSWGLKNTGELFF | TGTGCCACCTCCTGGGGCCTGAAGAACACCGGGGAGCTGTTTTTT | TRBV6-5 | NA | TRBJ2-2 | NA
CASSGRAGAATDTQYF | TGTGCCAGCAGCGGAAGAGCGGGGGCGGCGACAGATACGCAGTATTTT | TRBV9 | NA | TRBJ2-3 | TRBD2
CASSGDRRSTDTQYF | TGTGCCAGTAGTGGGGACAGGCGGAGCACAGATACGCAGTATTTT | TRBV19 | NA | TRBJ2-3 | TRBD1
CASSAGLEAFF | TGTGCCTCCTCGGCGGGCCTTGAAGCTTTCTTT | TRBV30 | NA | TRBJ1-1 | NA
CASSTTGQGGYSNQPQHF | TGTGCCAGCAGTACAACGGGACAGGGAGGGTATAGCAATCAGCCCCAGCATTTT | TRBV2 | NA | TRBJ1-5 | TRBD1
CALGQPGYTF | TGTGCCTTGGGACAGCCTGGCTACACCTTC | TRBV30 | few | TRBJ1-2 | TRBD1
CASRPDRGNEQFF | TGTGCCAGCAGACCCGACAGGGGGAATGAGCAGTTCTTC | TRBV2 | NA | TRBJ2-1 | TRBD1
CASSNAGGAGYGYTF | TGTGCCAGCAGTAACGCAGGGGGCGCTGGCTATGGCTACACCTTC | TRBV28 | NA | TRBJ1-2 | TRBD1
CASSVERYTGELFF | TGCGCCAGCAGTGTTGAGCGGTACACCGGGGAGCTGTTTTTT | TRBV10-2 | once | TRBJ2-2 | NA
CAWSFGTGAGELFF | TGTGCCTGGAGTTTCGGGACAGGGGCCGGGGAGCTGTTTTTT | TRBV30 | NA | TRBJ2-2 | TRBD1
CASSIEGLGADTQYF | TGTGCCAGTAGTATAGAGGGACTAGGGGCAGATACGCAGTATTTT | TRBV19 | medium-sized | TRBJ2-3 | TRBD2
CASRDRAWNSYEQYF | TGTGCCAGCAGAGACAGGGCTTGGAACTCCTACGAGCAGTACTTC | TRBV27 | NA | TRBJ2-7 | TRBD1
CASSPPGAEGNTIYF | TGTGCCAGCTCACCACCAGGGGCGGAAGGAAACACCATATATTTT | TRBV18 | NA | TRBJ1-3 | NA
CASSPPHRLAGGRETQYF | TGTGCCAGCAGCCCGCCCCATAGACTAGCGGGGGGGCGAGAGACCCAGTACTTC | TRBV7-9 | NA | TRBJ2-5 | TRBD2
CASSMWRDNSPLHF | TGTGCCAGCAGTATGTGGAGGGACAATTCACCCCTCCACTTT | TRBV6-4 | NA | TRBJ1-6 | NA
CQDRTGRSTQHF | TGTCAAGACCGGACAGGGAGGTCGACCCAGCATTTT | TRBV27 | NA | TRBJ1-5 | TRBD1
CASRPRETYNSPLHF | TGTGCCAGCAGACCTAGGGAGACCTATAATTCACCCCTCCACTTT | TRBV6-5 | NA | TRBJ1-6 | NA
CASSQDLPTGEVTEAFF | TGTGCCAGCAGCCAAGATCTCCCGACAGGGGAGGTCACTGAAGCTTTCTTT | TRBV14 | NA | TRBJ1-1 | TRBD1
CSASLRPNSYEQYF | TGCAGTGCTAGTCTCAGGCCTAACTCCTACGAGCAGTACTTC | TRBV20-1 | NA | TRBJ2-7 | NA
CASSFMAGDYNEQFF | TGTGCCAGCAGTTTCATGGCGGGGGACTACAATGAGCAGTTCTTC | TRBV27 | NA | TRBJ2-1 | TRBD2